These T cell receptor beta chains were read from a single sample in a study of regulatory T cells in long-lasting Graves disease. MiXCR, applied by TCRdb to the multiplex PCR reads, yields one record per CDR3 protein. Among 400,000 to 500,000 distinct CDR3 sequences listed, about a fifth were seen once. The sequences come from peripheral blood mononuclear cells (PBMCs), collected when the disease was refractory, from a patient treated with antithyroid drugs. The receptors derive from a female donor with Graves disease. The CDR3 runs from the conserved cysteine through the conserved F or W. A D gene is named only where the DNA matches it firmly. Size is stated for part of the rows, as once, few or many counts, or as a class when the clone is expanded.

15	TRBJ1-5	few	TRBV10-1	-	TGCGCCAGAACTAGGCCGACGAATAGCAATCAGCCCCAGCATTTT	CARTRPTNSNQPQHF
15	TRBJ2-2	many	TRBV6-2/TRBV6-3	-	TGTGCCAGCAGTTATAATTCAGGGGGGACCGGGGAGCTGTTTTTT	CASSYNSGGTGELFF
16	TRBJ2-7	many	TRBV28	-	TGTGCCAGCGGGCAGGGAAGTTTTAGAATGTCCTACGAGCAGTACTTC	CASGQGSFRMSYEQYF
13	TRBJ2-7	-	TRBV3-1	-	TGTGCCAGCAGCTCCTTCGGACCCTACGAGCAGTACTTC	CASSSFGPYEQYF
24	TRBJ2-7	few	TRBV12-5	TRBD2	TGTGCTAGTGGTTTCAATCCCGGGGGACTAGCGGGCGCGGGACTCCACCCGTCCTCCTACGAGCAGTACTTC	CASGFNPGGLAGAGLHPSSYEQYF
15	TRBJ2-1	-	TRBV7-9	-	TGTGCCAGCAGCCGACCTGGGCAGGGTAGCAATGAGCAGTTCTTC	CASSRPGQGSNEQFF
14	TRBJ1-1	many	TRBV27	TRBD1	TGTGCCAGCAGACGACAGGGTTCAGCCACTGAAGCTTTCTTT	CASRRQGSATEAFF
15	TRBJ1-2	-	TRBV14	TRBD1	TGTGCCAGCAGCCAAGTCCCAGGGACAGGGGACGGCTACACCTTC	CASSQVPGTGDGYTF
15	TRBJ1-1	few	TRBV6-1	TRBD1	TGTGCCAGCAGTGAGAGGACAGGGTGGGGGACTGAAGCTTTCTTT	CASSERTGWGTEAFF
14	TRBJ1-2	many	TRBV11-2	-	TGTGCCAGCAGCTTAGAGGCAGGGAACTATGGCTACACCTTC	CASSLEAGNYGYTF
16	TRBJ2-1	-	TRBV7-8	TRBD1	TGTGCCAGCAGCTTTGGGACAGGGTTTCTCTACAATGAGCAGTTCTTC	CASSFGTGFLYNEQFF
14	TRBJ2-7	many	TRBV7-8	-	TGTGCCAGCAGTCCAGCGGGCCTGACCTACGAGCAGTACTTC	CASSPAGLTYEQYF
14	TRBJ2-3	once	TRBV28	-	TGTGCCAGCAGTTTATTGGTTAGCACAGATACGCAGTATTTT	CASSLLVSTDTQYF
14	TRBJ2-5	many	TRBV20-1	-	TGCAGTGCCGGAGCGATTAGCCTTCGGGAGACCCAGTACTTC	CSAGAISLRETQYF
16	TRBJ2-5	-	TRBV3-1	-	TGTGCCAGCAGCCAAGATGGAGGGTTGCCACAAGAGACCCAGTACTTC	CASSQDGGLPQETQYF
14	TRBJ2-6	many	TRBV11-2	-	TGTGCCAGCAGCCCGTACTCTGGGGCCAACGTCCTGACTTTC	CASSPYSGANVLTF
15	TRBJ1-5	many	TRBV28	TRBD1	TGTGCCAGCAGTCCGATCGGACAGGGAAGCCAGCCCCAGCATTTT	CASSPIGQGSQPQHF
15	TRBJ1-1	many	TRBV6-2/TRBV6-3	-	TGTGCCAGCACACGTCTCAGACAGGCGAACACTGAAGCTTTCTTT	CASTRLRQANTEAFF
15	TRBJ2-7	many	TRBV28	-	TGTGCCAGACCACTGGGGCCCCATGATATCTACGAGCAGTACTTC	CARPLGPHDIYEQYF
11	TRBJ1-2	-	TRBV20-1	-	TGCAGTGCTAGAGAGAGGGCCGGCTACACCTTC	CSARERAGYTF
14	TRBJ2-5	-	TRBV6-2/TRBV6-3	TRBD2	TGTGCCAGCAGGGGGACTAGCGTGGAGGAGACCCAGTACTTC	CASRGTSVEETQYF
14	TRBJ1-1	-	TRBV19	-	TGTGCCAGTAGTATAGATCTTAACACCCCAGAAGCTTTCTTT	CASSIDLNTPEAFF
15	TRBJ1-4	few	TRBV20-1	-	TGCAGTGCTAGCTCAGGGGATCGGTGGGATGAAAAACTGTTTTTT	CSASSGDRWDEKLFF
13	TRBJ2-7	many	TRBV28	-	TGTGCCAGCAACGACCGAGATTACTACGAGCAGTACTTC	CASNDRDYYEQYF
15	TRBJ2-7	many	TRBV12-3/TRBV12-4	-	TGTGCCAGCAGTTTAGCAGGGGGGTTCTCCTACGAGCAGTACTTC	CASSLAGGFSYEQYF
13	TRBJ1-4	-	TRBV4-2	-	TGTGCCAGCAGCCAATCTCCTGGTGAAAAACTGTTTTTT	CASSQSPGEKLFF
13	TRBJ1-1	many	TRBV28	-	TGTGCCAGCAGTTCCGTAGAGCAAGGTGCGGCTTTCTTT	CASSSVEQGAAFF
14	TRBJ2-2	many	TRBV7-3	-	TGTGCCAGCAGCATGGGACGGTACACCGGGGAGCTGTTTTTT	CASSMGRYTGELFF
14	TRBJ2-1	-	TRBV25-1	-	TGTGCCACCGAAGAGGGCGGAACCTACAATGAGCAGTTCTTC	CATEEGGTYNEQFF
15	TRBJ2-7	-	TRBV11-2	-	TGTGCCAGCAGCTTAGACTTGGGCAGGGGAGTTGAGCAGTACTTC	CASSLDLGRGVEQYF
15	TRBJ2-7	many	TRBV7-2	-	TGTGCCAGCAGCTACGCCGGCGGGGGCTCATACGAGCAGTACTTC	CASSYAGGGSYEQYF
14	TRBJ2-5	few	TRBV4-1	-	TGCGCCAGCAGCCAAGATGCCGCGGCAGAGACCCAGTACTTC	CASSQDAAAETQYF
14	TRBJ2-7	-	TRBV5-1	-	TGCGCCAGCAGCTACGAGCTAGACTCCTACGAGCAGTGCTTC	CASSYELDSYEQCF
19	TRBJ2-6	-	TRBV5-1	TRBD1	TGCGCCAGCAGCTTGGTCCGGGACAGAAGAGGGACTGGGGCCAACGTCCTGACTTTC	CASSLVRDRRGTGANVLTF
15	TRBJ1-4	many	TRBV6-5	-	TGTGCCAGCAGTTACGGAAAGACAGGCGTAGGAAAACTGTTTTTT	CASSYGKTGVGKLFF
16	TRBJ2-5	-	TRBV7-9	-	TGTGCCAGCAGCTACTCGGGACTCGCATCACAAAAGACCCAGTACTTC	CASSYSGLASQKTQYF
13	TRBJ2-2	many	TRBV28	-	TGTGCCAGCCGTGGGTTTAGCGCCGGGGAGCTGTTTTTT	CASRGFSAGELFF
14	TRBJ1-1	-	TRBV6-1	TRBD1	TGTGCCAGCAGTAGGACAGGGGTGCACACTGAAGCTTTCTTT	CASSRTGVHTEAFF
15	TRBJ1-1	many	TRBV19	-	TGTGCCAGTAGTGACCCCTTGGGGTATCAGACTGAAGCTTTCTTT	CASSDPLGYQTEAFF
15	TRBJ2-3	-	TRBV5-1	-	TGCGCCAGCAGCTTGGCCGGACACAACACAGATACGCAGTATTTT	CASSLAGHNTDTQYF
17	TRBJ1-5	many	TRBV7-8	TRBD1	TGTGCCAGCAGCTCAGAGGGGACAGGGGCGTCCCTGCAGCCCCAGCATTTT	CASSSEGTGASLQPQHF
14	TRBJ2-7	many	TRBV28	-	TGTGCCAGCAGTTTATTTGTCTCTTCCTACGAGCAGTACTTC	CASSLFVSSYEQYF
15	TRBJ2-3	few	TRBV5-1	TRBD2	TGCGCCAGCAGCTTGTACGGGAGGAGAACAGATACGCAGTATTTT	CASSLYGRRTDTQYF
15	TRBJ2-7	few	TRBV6-5	-	TGTGCCAGCAGTTCACTTCAGGGCTTGATTGACGAGCAGTACTTC	CASSSLQGLIDEQYF
13	TRBJ2-7	many	TRBV6-1	-	TGTGCCAGCAGTGGGACATTCCTGAACGAGCAGTACTTC	CASSGTFLNEQYF
15	TRBJ1-1	many	TRBV6-6	-	TGTGCCAGCAGTTACTCGATTCTGTCGGGGCGGGAAGCTTTCTTT	CASSYSILSGREAFF
13	TRBJ2-7	few	TRBV7-9	-	TGTGCCAGCGAGGGGGGGTTAACCTACGAGCAGTACTTC	CASEGGLTYEQYF
12	TRBJ2-7	-	TRBV29-1	TRBD1	TGCAGCGTTGAGGGACAGGGTTACGAGCAGTACTTC	CSVEGQGYEQYF
13	TRBJ1-1	many	TRBV28	-	TGTGCCAGCAGGTTACAGGGGAACACTGAAGCTTTCTTT	CASRLQGNTEAFF